Listed here are 29 T cell receptor beta chains from one sample, sequenced in a study of post-analysis software for immune sequencing data. Study-wide findings and caveats: Four or five TRBV segments occurring more often in patients than controls included TRBV5-6, TRBV5-1 and TRBV20-1.

Unique molecular identifiers tagged the TCR beta cDNA libraries. TCRdb re-called the PCR reads through MiXCR, storing one row per CDR3 protein. The repertoire holds some 690,000 distinct CDR3 sequences, with around 60% as singletons. Their target antigens are unknown. The sample was blood. All receptors derive from a girl aged 2-10 years with multiple sclerosis.

The chain employs TRBV11-2 and TRBJ2-3; D remains ambiguous. V lost 0 bases to trimming and J lost 5 bases, with 6 bases between them. This CDR3 comprises 13 residues. The V gene's germline CDR1 is SGHAT and CDR2 FQNNGV. CDR3 loop: CASSLDYRDTQYF. Here the CDR3 DNA reads TGTGCCAGCAGCTTAGATTACAGAGATACGCAGTATTTT.

This rearrangement joins TRBV6-5 to TRBJ2-7, with 7 bases matching TRBD1. CDR1 is MNHEY and CDR2 is SVGAGI in the germline V gene. V lost 6 bases and J lost 6; bases outside the gene matches: 14. The CDR3 spans 15 residues. The CDR3: CASRDRQGRNSEQYF. CDR3 bases: TGTGCCAGCAGAGATCGACAGGGTCGGAACAGCGAGCAGTACTTC.

This sequence joins TRBV2 and TRBJ2-7, with 13 bases aligning to TRBD2. From germline, CDR1 is SNHLY and CDR2 FYNNEI. The CDR3 is made up of 15 amino acids. V lost 6 bases to trimming and J lost 2 bases; unmatched junction nucleotides: 4. CDR3 in amino acids: CASSDGLAGAYEQYF. CDR3 sequence (DNA): TGTGCCAGCAGCGATGGACTAGCGGGAGCCTACGAGCAGTACTTC.

Details on this clonotype: A junction boundary mismatches the germline segment, possibly from a read error. The chain is built from TRBV20-1 and TRBJ2-7, with a tentative D call TRBD2 (6 bases). The length of the CDR3 is 14 residues. Germline values: CDR1 DFQATT, CDR2 SNEGSKA (reference sequence). The CDR3 bases are TGCAGTGCTGGAGACGCGGGGAGCTCCTACGAGCAGTACTTC. This encodes CSAGDAGSSYEQYF.

V and J are TRBV15 and TRBJ2-4, with unresolved D. The germline CDR1 and CDR2 sequences are LNHNV and YYDKDF (reference sequence). V lost 0 bases and J 0 bases, leaving 12 bases between the germline ends. The CDR3 has 17 residues. CDR3 region: CATSRDLAPEAKNIQYF. For the CDR3, the DNA is TGTGCCACCAGCAGAGATTTGGCCCCCGAAGCCAAAAACATTCAGTACTTC.

The rearrangement uses TRBV11-3 and TRBJ2-4; TRBD2 might be the D (5 bases). The end of the DNA is better explained by TRBJ2-7, so the J call may be wrong. Germline values: CDR1 SGHNT, CDR2 YENEEA. The CDR3 loop spans 14 amino acids. CDR3 sequence: CASSPPVGNGEQYF. CDR3 DNA sequence: TGTGCCAGCAGCCCCCCGGTCGGGAACGGCGAGCAGTACTTC.

This clonotype was found a few times. The chain carries TRBV6-6 and TRBJ1-5, with unresolved D. The V end lost 2 bases, the J end lost 5 bases, and 10 bases lay between the germline ends. CDR1 and CDR2 from the germline V gene are MNHNY and SVGAGI (reference sequence). This CDR3 is built from 14 residues. CDR3 residues: CASSYGEGYQPQHF. Here the CDR3 DNA reads TGTGCCAGCAGTTACGGTGAAGGCTATCAGCCCCAGCATTTT.

This clonotype was picked up a small number of times. The V gene is TRBV4-1, the J gene TRBJ2-7; 8 bases agree with TRBD1. Germline V gene sequence: CDR1 MGHRA, CDR2 YSYEKL. Unmatched junction bases numbered 27, after V lost 4 bases and J lost 4 bases. The CDR3 runs to 21 residues. CDR3 in DNA: TGCGCCAGCAGCCTGCGACCGACGATCTACCGGGGAGGACAGGGTGTGTACGAGCAGTACTTC. It yields the protein CASSLRPTIYRGGQGVYEQYF.

This clonotype showed up just a few times. This chain uses TRBV29-1 with TRBJ2-3; D call uncertain. V was clipped by 1 base and J by 6 bases, with 8 bases between them. Germline CDR1 reads SQVTM; CDR2 reads ANQGSEA. CDR3 length: 12 residues. CDR3 sequence: CSVEAGSDTQYF. CDR3 nucleotide sequence: TGCAGCGTTGAAGCAGGTTCCGATACGCAGTATTTT.

The V gene is TRBV12-3 or TRBV12-4, the J gene TRBJ2-1; 10 bases are shared with TRBD1. The CDR3 sequence is 15 residues long. V lost 7 bases, J lost 7 bases, and 10 bases stayed unmatched. The CDR3 bases are TGTGCCAGCACTAACGGACAGGGGGGGCAGAATGAGCAGTTCTTC. This translates into CASTNGQGGQNEQFF.

V and J are TRBV29-1 and TRBJ2-6; D perhaps matches TRBD1 (5 bases). The CDR3 extends over 15 amino acids. V lost 6 bases and J lost 4, with 16 bases in between. Germline V CDR1 and CDR2: SQVTM, ANQGSEA. The CDR3 loop reads CSVPTAGRGANVLTF. Written as DNA, the CDR3 is TGCAGCGTCCCCACGGCAGGGCGAGGGGCCAACGTCCTGACTTTC. Variable domain in full (rest from reference TRBV29-1 and TRBJ2-6): SAVISQKPSRDICQRGTSLTIQCQVDSQVTMMFWYRQQPGQSLTLIATANQGSEATYESGFVIDKFPISRPNLTFSTLTVSNMSPEDSSIYLCSVPTAGRGANVLTFGAGSRLTVL.

The chain combines TRBV30 with TRBJ2-1; D ambiguous. The CDR3 loop spans 16 amino acids. Germline V gene sequence: CDR1 GTSNPN, CDR2 SVGIG (reference sequence). The V and J ends lost 2 bases and 0 bases respectively, with 14 bases between them. CDR3 protein: CAWSRLPVNSYNEQFF. DNA of the CDR3: TGTGCCTGGAGTAGACTCCCAGTCAACTCCTACAATGAGCAGTTCTTC.

The V gene is TRBV21-1, the J gene TRBJ1-2; TRBD1, the table's D call, was not compared with the DNA. TRBV21-1 is a documented pseudogene. CDR3 length equals 13 residues. Here the CDR3 DNA reads TGTGCCAGCCAGCAAATCCGGGTCTATGGCTACACCTTC. It codes for CASQQIRVYGYTF.

The V call is TRBV4-3, the J call TRBJ2-1; a possible D gene is TRBD1 (5 bases). CDR3 length: 14 residues. CDR1 LGHNA and CDR2 YSLEER come from the germline V gene. V was clipped by 0 bases and J by 12 bases, with 15 bases between them. The CDR3 DNA sequence: TGCGCCAGCAGCCAAGAGTTACAGGAAAGGGGGCAGTTCTTC. Translated: CASSQELQERGQFF.

This chain uses TRBV7-3 with TRBJ2-5; 11 positions match TRBD2. CDR3 length: 15 residues. J lost 1 base, V lost 4 bases, and 2 bases had no gene match. CDR1 and CDR2 from the germline V gene are SGHTA and FQGTGA. Here the CDR3 DNA reads TGTGCCAGCAGCTGGGGGACTAGCGGCCAAGAGACCCAGTACTTC. Protein product: CASSWGTSGQETQYF.

The rearrangement uses TRBV5-1 and TRBJ1-1; D is unresolved. The CDR3 is made up of 13 amino acids. V lost 1 base, J lost 3 bases, and 7 bases lay in between. Germline CDR1 SGHRS, CDR2 YFSETQ. CDR3 in DNA: TGCGCCAGCAGCTTGAACGGGGACACTGAAGCTTTCTTT. Translating gives CASSLNGDTEAFF.

The chain carries TRBV7-2 and TRBJ2-3; D ambiguous. The germline CDR1 and CDR2 sequences are SGHTA and FQGNSA. The V and J ends lost 5 bases and 7 bases respectively, with 10 bases between them. This CDR3 region has 12 residues. The CDR3 nucleotides are TGTGCCAGCAGCCCATCAGCAAATACGCAGTATTTT. This sequence encodes CASSPSANTQYF.

This clonotype was detected only a few times. This sequence joins TRBV3-1 and TRBJ1-4; D ambiguous. Germline CDR1 is LGHDT and CDR2 is YNNKEL (reference sequence). This CDR3 contains 15 residues. The V gene lost 1 base and the J gene lost 8 bases, with 14 bases spanning the gap. CDR3 loop: CASSQGATRGEKLFF. As DNA, the CDR3 is TGTGCCAGCAGCCAAGGAGCTACCCGGGGAGAAAAACTGTTTTTT.

J is TRBJ2-4 and V is TRBV12-3 or TRBV12-4, with D uncertain. With the DNA end fitting TRBJ2-7 better, the J assignment may be wrong. The CDR3 is 12 residues long. The CDR3 nucleotides read TGTGCCAGCAGCCGCCTCGCCTACGAGCAGTACTTC. Translating it yields CASSRLAYEQYF.

The chain links TRBV7-8 to TRBJ2-7; TRBD2 agrees at 8 bases. Germline assignment: CDR1 SGHVS and CDR2 FQNEAQ. CDR3 size: 15 residues. Losses at the gene ends were 5 bases for V and 4 bases for J; bases not matched to a gene: 10. The CDR3 here is CASSPLTSGTYEQYF. The CDR3 nucleotides read TGTGCCAGCAGCCCTCTCACTAGCGGAACATACGAGCAGTACTTC.

The table lists this clonotype with a few counts. J is TRBJ1-4 and V is TRBV6-5, with 8 bases identical to TRBD1. Germline V gene sequence: CDR1 MNHEY, CDR2 SVGAGI. The CDR3 loop spans 15 amino acids. V shed 6 bases, J shed 6 bases, and the junction held 9 bases outside the gene matches. This CDR3 is CASRPRQGWDEKLFF. CDR3 coding DNA: TGTGCCAGCAGACCCCGACAGGGGTGGGATGAAAAACTGTTTTTT.

This chain links TRBV25-1 with TRBJ2-1, with a weak D call TRBD1 (6 bases). Germline assignment: CDR1 MGHDK and CDR2 SYGVNS. CDR3 size: 14 residues. Trimming left V 4 bases short and J 3 bases short, with 10 bases between. The CDR3 DNA is TGTGCCAGCAGTGCAACAGGGTTCTACAATGAGCAGTTCTTC. Translated, it gives CASSATGFYNEQFF.

The rearrangement joins TRBV6-2 or TRBV6-3 to TRBJ2-7, with D hard to call. CDR3 length equals 13 residues. V was clipped by 2 bases and J by 4 bases, with 9 bases between them. Germline V gene data show CDR1 as MNHEY and CDR2 as SVGEGT. CDR3 amino acids: CASSYEAGYEQYF. The CDR3 bases are TGTGCCAGCAGTTACGAAGCCGGTTACGAGCAGTACTTC.

Note on this clonotype: At one boundary the junction diverges from the germline segment, which might be a read error. The chain has TRBV3-1 and TRBJ2-7; D gene ambiguous. Per the germline V gene, CDR1 is LGHDT and CDR2 is YNNKEL (reference sequence). CDR3 size: 12 residues. DNA of the CDR3: TGTGCCTGCAGCCAAGACCCCTACGAGCAGTACTTC. Translation gives CACSQDPYEQYF.

The chain combines TRBV6-2 or TRBV6-3 with TRBJ2-5; D may correspond to TRBD1 or TRBD2 (5 bases each). The V gene's germline CDR1 is MNHEY and CDR2 SVGEGT. The CDR3 totals 17 residues. V was clipped by 0 bases and J by 0 bases, with 14 bases between them. The CDR3 here is CASSYSKGRFNQETQYF. In nucleotides, the CDR3 is TGTGCCAGCAGTTACTCTAAGGGACGGTTTAACCAAGAGACCCAGTACTTC.

The V gene is TRBV7-2, the J gene TRBJ1-6; D is possibly TRBD1 (5 bases). The CDR3 loop spans 17 amino acids. V was trimmed by 1 base and J by 4 bases, leaving 14 bases between them. The germline CDR1 and CDR2 sequences are SGHTA and FQGNSA. CDR3 in DNA: TGTGCCAGCAGCTTAGAGCCTTTCAGGGATTATAATTCACCCCTCCACTTT. It encodes CASSLEPFRDYNSPLHF.

This clonotype was seen a few times. The chain links TRBV7-2 to TRBJ2-7, with D perhaps TRBD2 (6 bases). With 0 bases removed from V and 5 bases from J, the gap between germline ends came to 11 bases. The CDR3 has 14 residues. CDR1 SGHTA and CDR2 FQGNSA come from the germline V gene. The CDR3 is CASSLAGGPHEQYF. The CDR3 DNA is TGTGCCAGCAGCTTAGCGGGAGGTCCCCACGAGCAGTACTTC.

The chain carries TRBV2 and TRBJ1-2, with a possible D match to TRBD1 (5 bases). The CDR3 runs to 15 residues. The germline V gene encodes CDR1 SNHLY and CDR2 FYNNEI. Trimming took off 4 bases at V and 2 bases at J, with 14 bases between the two ends. The CDR3 protein is CASSGPGRKNYGYTF. The CDR3 DNA sequence: TGTGCCAGCAGTGGACCGGGACGGAAGAACTATGGCTACACCTTC.

V gene TRBV20-1 combines with J gene TRBJ1-2; 9 bases align to TRBD1. The V segment lost 6 bases and the J segment 1 base; nucleotides outside the gene matches: 9. Germline assignment: CDR1 DFQATT and CDR2 SNEGSKA (reference sequence). There are 15 residues in the CDR3. The DNA for the CDR3 is TGCAGTGCCACGAAGGACAGGGGAAGTAACTATGGCTACACCTTC. It translates to CSATKDRGSNYGYTF.